One and the same sample provided the 28 T cell receptor beta chains below, sequenced in a study of blood T cell repertoires in COVID-19. Method: immunoSEQ multiplex PCR; TCRdb's copy keeps in-frame clones and lacks some. This sample has about 120,000 clones, with around 74% found just once. Sequenced sample: peripheral blood. The origin of the receptors is a man aged 55 to 70 with acute or convalescent COVID-19.

The chain links TRBV27 to TRBJ2-1; 9 nucleotides match TRBD1. Germline V CDR1 and CDR2: MNHEY, SMNVEV (reference sequence). V trimming: 6 bases; J trimming: 6 bases; junction bases outside the gene matches: 9. There are 15 residues in the CDR3. CDR3 DNA sequence: TGTGCCAGCAGGTCCCTCGGGACAGGGTTCAATGAGCAGTTCTTC. It codes for CASRSLGTGFNEQFF.

V is TRBV25-1 and J is TRBJ2-2; D call uncertain. V lost 3 bases and J 0 bases, leaving 5 bases between the germline ends. Germline assignment: CDR1 MGHDK and CDR2 SYGVNS. The CDR3 has 14 residues. CDR3 sequence (DNA): TGTGCCAGCAGTGACTATCCGAACACCGGGGAGCTGTTTTTT. Amino acid sequence: CASSDYPNTGELFF.

A few counts support this clone. V and J are TRBV18 and TRBJ2-7, with 10 bases fitting TRBD2. After removal of 3 bases from V and 3 bases from J, the junction contained 5 bases not matched to a gene. The CDR3 spans 15 residues. The germline gives CDR1 KGHSH, CDR2 LQKENI. The CDR3 DNA is TGTGCCAGCTCACCTGGACTAGCGGAAAACTACGAGCAGTACTTC. Translation gives CASSPGLAENYEQYF.

The V and J genes are TRBV24-1 and TRBJ2-3; TRBD2 matches at 10 bases. V lost 4 bases and J lost 11; bases outside the gene matches: 2. The germline V gene encodes CDR1 KGHDR and CDR2 SFDVKD. The CDR3 extends over 12 amino acids. CDR3 nucleotides: TGTGCCACCAGTGAATTAGCGGGGGGGCAGTATTTT. Amino acid sequence: CATSELAGGQYF.

The chain couples TRBV5-1 to TRBJ2-1; tentative D call: TRBD2 (6 bases). V was clipped by 0 bases and J by 5 bases, with 12 bases between them. CDR1 is SGHRS and CDR2 is YFSETQ in the germline V gene. This CDR3 is built from 15 residues. The CDR3, as DNA: TGCGCCAGCAGCTTGGTTCCGGGACTCAACAATGAGCAGTTCTTC. It translates to CASSLVPGLNNEQFF.

The DNA of the CDR3 is TGTGCCAGCAGCTCTGGACTAGCGGGAAACGAGCAGTACTTC. Translating gives CASSSGLAGNEQYF. The gene calls are TRBV9 and TRBJ2-7, with 12 nucleotides matching TRBD2. Trimming took 4 bases from V and 5 from J; bases not matched to a gene: 4. The CDR3 length is 14 residues. Germline V gives CDR1 SGDLS, CDR2 YYNGEE.

This clone has a handful of counts. The rearrangement links TRBV4-1 to TRBJ1-4; 7 bases line up with TRBD1. Per the germline V gene, CDR1 is MGHRA and CDR2 is YSYEKL. The V and J ends lost 3 bases and 3 bases, in that order; junction bases with no gene match: 7. The CDR3 runs 16 residues. This CDR3 reads CASSQRGDRANEKLFF. CDR3 sequence (DNA): TGCGCCAGCAGCCAGAGGGGGGACAGAGCTAATGAAAAACTGTTTTTT.

The J gene is TRBJ1-2, the V gene TRBV3-1 (or the pseudogene TRBV3-2); 10 bases are shared with TRBD1. The junction had 10 bases not matched to a gene; V was cut back by 4 bases and J by 8 bases. Germline-derived CDR1 and CDR2 are LGHDT and YNNKEL (reference sequence). The length of the CDR3 is 15 residues. CDR3 nucleotides: TGTGCCAGCAGCCTACCGGTAGGGACAGGGGTCGGCTACACCTTC. It translates to CASSLPVGTGVGYTF.

This chain uses TRBV27 with TRBJ2-7; tentative D call: TRBD2 (6 bases). The CDR3 loop spans 17 amino acids. Germline V CDR1 and CDR2: MNHEY, SMNVEV (reference sequence). Trimming cost V 2 bases and J 5 bases, with 22 bases left between them. The CDR3, as DNA: TGTGCCAGCAGTTTAGGCAGTTTTGGGGAGGCTCGGGACGAGCAGTACTTC. Protein product: CASSLGSFGEARDEQYF.

The chain combines TRBV4-2 with TRBJ1-2, with TRBD1 identical over 7 bases. The V and J ends lost 1 base and 1 base, in that order; junction bases with no gene match: 12. This CDR3 comprises 18 residues. From germline, CDR1 is LGHNA and CDR2 YNFKEQ. The CDR3 here is CASSQAGKTGVVNYGYTF. The DNA of the CDR3 is TGTGCCAGCAGCCAAGCCGGTAAAACAGGGGTGGTTAACTATGGCTACACCTTC.

This clone has ten or more counts. The chain links TRBV5-1 to TRBJ2-2; 10 bases map to TRBD2. CDR1 is SGHRS, CDR2 YFSETQ, per germline. CDR3 length equals 16 residues. Trimming cost V 4 bases and J 4 bases; bases outside gene matches: 7. CDR3 nucleotide sequence: TGCGCCAGCAGCCAGCGGGAGGGCCGGAGCACCGGGGAGCTGTTTTTT. This gives the protein CASSQREGRSTGELFF.

The chain employs TRBV3-1 (or the pseudogene TRBV3-2) and TRBJ1-1; D remains ambiguous. Between the trimmed V and J ends, which lost 5 bases and 7 bases, there was a span of 11 bases. Germline CDR1 reads LGHDT; CDR2 reads YNNKEL (reference sequence). The CDR3 sequence is 12 residues long. The CDR3 region is CASSYGRGEAFF. The DNA for the CDR3 is TGTGCCAGCAGCTATGGGCGTGGTGAAGCTTTCTTT.

The chain employs TRBV6-5 and TRBJ2-1; 11 bases agree with TRBD2. This CDR3 has 14 amino acids. Germline CDR1 MNHEY, CDR2 SVGAGI. J lost 8 bases, V lost 5 bases, and 5 bases had no gene match. CDR3 DNA: TGTGCCAGCAGTCCGACTAGCGGGACGGATGAGCAGTTCTTC. As protein: CASSPTSGTDEQFF.

CDR3 DNA sequence: TGCGCCAGCAGCCAACGGCAGGGGGCTAGCACTATGGGCTACACCTTC. Translated: CASSQRQGASTMGYTF. This chain connects TRBV4-1 to TRBJ1-2; the match to TRBD1 covers 8 bases. The V segment lost 2 bases and the J segment 8 bases; nucleotides outside the gene matches: 13. The CDR3 length is 16 residues. Germline V CDR1 and CDR2: MGHRA, YSYEKL.

V and J are TRBV7-9 and TRBJ1-1, with 8 bases aligning to TRBD1. The CDR3 is 13 residues long. The germline V gene encodes CDR1 SEHNR and CDR2 FQNEAQ (reference sequence). Trimming at V came to 5 bases and at J to 5 bases, leaving 4 bases not matched to a gene. Here the CDR3 reads CASSRQGMTEAFF. The DNA for the CDR3 is TGTGCCAGCAGCCGACAGGGGATGACTGAAGCTTTCTTT.

As DNA, the CDR3 is TGTGCTAGTGGTTTGCCTCACAGGCCGTGGGAGCAGTACTTC. This gives the protein CASGLPHRPWEQYF. The V call is TRBV12-5, the J call TRBJ2-7; the D gene is possibly TRBD1 (5 bases). The V gene's germline CDR1 is LGHNT and CDR2 FRNRAP. There are 14 residues in the CDR3. Trimming left V 2 bases short and J 7 bases short, with 15 bases between.

J is TRBJ2-7 and V is TRBV18; TRBD2 aligns across 9 bases. This CDR3 has 19 amino acids. Germline-derived CDR1 and CDR2 are KGHSH and LQKENI. With V trimmed by 0 bases and J by 6 bases, 18 bases remained unmatched. The CDR3 protein is CASSPPVGSGRSPTLEQYF. As DNA, the CDR3 is TGTGCCAGCTCACCACCGGTGGGTAGCGGGAGAAGTCCAACTCTCGAGCAGTACTTC.

This chain uses TRBV7-2 with TRBJ1-6; D is unclear. The CDR3 runs to 12 residues. Germline assignment: CDR1 SGHTA and CDR2 FQGNSA. Trimming stripped 5 bases from V and 6 bases from J, with 5 bases between. The CDR3 sequence: CASSLPNSPLHF. The CDR3 coding sequence is TGTGCCAGCAGCCTCCCTAATTCACCCCTCCACTTT.

This clone has ten or more counts. The chain uses TRBV2 and TRBJ1-2; TRBD1 might be the D (6 bases). The germline V gene has CDR1 SNHLY and CDR2 FYNNEI. Trimming shortened V by 7 bases and J by 7 bases, and 16 bases separated the two germline ends. The CDR3 is made up of 13 amino acids. The CDR3 reads CASIPTGWRGYTF. The DNA of the CDR3 is TGTGCCAGCATTCCGACAGGCTGGCGTGGCTACACCTTC.

This chain uses TRBV19 with TRBJ2-1; 12 positions agree with TRBD2. CDR1 and CDR2 from the germline V gene are LNHDA and SQIVND (reference sequence). The ends lost 5 bases at V and 3 bases at J; junction bases unmatched: 5. This CDR3 comprises 16 residues. The CDR3 DNA reads as TGTGCCAGTAGTCCGACTAGCGGGGGTAACTACAATGAGCAGTTCTTC. It codes for CASSPTSGGNYNEQFF.

The genes are TRBV29-1 and TRBJ1-2; D remains unclear. The CDR3 runs to 13 residues. The germline V and J ends were trimmed by 4 bases and 5 bases, with 14 bases remaining between them. Germline loops: CDR1 SQVTM, CDR2 ANQGSEA. The CDR3: CSVVDGYGYGYTF. As DNA, the CDR3 is TGCAGCGTTGTTGACGGGTACGGTTATGGCTACACCTTC. The whole variable domain, remainder taken from reference TRBV29-1 and TRBJ1-2, is SAVISQKPSRDICQRGTSLTIQCQVDSQVTMMFWYRQQPGQSLTLIATANQGSEATYESGFVIDKFPISRPNLTFSTLTVSNMSPEDSSIYLCSVVDGYGYGYTFGSGTRLTVV.

This clone was observed a handful of times. The chain is built from TRBV12-5 and TRBJ2-2; the D gene is possibly TRBD2 (5 bases). Trimming left V 3 bases short and J 2 bases short, with 16 bases between. This CDR3 region has 17 residues. Germline CDR1 and CDR2: LGHNT and FRNRAP. This CDR3 is CASGLRGSPFNTGELFF. The CDR3 DNA reads as TGTGCTAGTGGTTTACGGGGAAGTCCTTTCAACACCGGGGAGCTGTTTTTT.

The V and J genes are TRBV4-1 and TRBJ1-6, with D uncertain. The CDR3 length is 17 residues. V was trimmed by 0 bases and J by 10 bases, leaving 19 bases between them. Germline V gene data show CDR1 as MGHRA and CDR2 as YSYEKL. The CDR3 here is CASSQDGIYPSGSPLHF. In nucleotides, the CDR3 is TGCGCCAGCAGCCAAGACGGTATCTACCCCTCCGGGTCACCCCTCCACTTT.

The chain carries TRBV27 and TRBJ1-1; D is unresolved. Trimming left V 2 bases short and J 5 bases short, with 9 bases between. The germline V gene has CDR1 MNHEY and CDR2 SMNVEV (reference sequence). CDR3 length equals 13 residues. The CDR3 sequence: CASSLARRTEAFF. CDR3 nucleotides: TGTGCCAGCAGTTTAGCGAGGAGAACTGAAGCTTTCTTT.

The genes are TRBV5-1 and TRBJ2-3; possible D gene TRBD2, 6 bases. Looked up from germline, CDR1 is SGHRS and CDR2 is YFSETQ. This CDR3 is 15 amino acids long. The V end was cut by 5 bases, the J end by 0 bases, with 13 bases between. Here the CDR3 reads CASRPGDASTDTQYF. CDR3 DNA sequence: TGCGCCAGCAGACCGGGGGACGCTAGCACAGATACGCAGTATTTT.

The gene calls are TRBV3-1 (or the pseudogene TRBV3-2) and TRBJ1-5; no clear D. The V gene lost 4 bases and the J gene lost 4 bases, with 11 bases spanning the gap. Germline CDR1 and CDR2: LGHDT and YNNKEL (reference sequence). The CDR3 is made up of 14 amino acids. The CDR3 bases are TGTGCCAGCAGCCCCAACGGAGAGAATCAGCCCCAGCATTTT. Amino acid sequence: CASSPNGENQPQHF.

The rearrangement links TRBV12-5 to TRBJ1-2; tentative D call: TRBD1 (6 bases). The V gene's germline CDR1 is LGHNT and CDR2 FRNRAP. The ends were cut back, 1 base at V and 1 base at J, with 13 bases in the middle. This CDR3 is built from 16 residues. CDR3 protein: CASGLDRDTDNYGYTF. CDR3 DNA sequence: TGTGCTAGTGGTTTGGACCGGGACACCGATAACTATGGCTACACCTTC. Supplemented by reference TRBV12-5 and TRBJ1-2, the full variable domain reads DARVTQTPRHKVTEMGQEVTMRCQPILGHNTVFWYRQTMMQGLELLAYFRNRAPLDDSGMPKDRFSAEMPDATLATLKIQPSEPRDSAVYFCASGLDRDTDNYGYTFGSGTRLTVV.

This clone was counted a few times. The CDR3, as DNA: TGTGCAAGTCGCTTTACAGGGGGTAGCAATCAGCCCCAGCATTTT. Encoded protein: CASRFTGGSNQPQHF. The chain couples TRBV12-2 to TRBJ1-5; TRBD1 is the table's D call, not checked against the DNA. TRBV12-2 is tagged as a pseudogene. The CDR3 loop spans 15 amino acids.